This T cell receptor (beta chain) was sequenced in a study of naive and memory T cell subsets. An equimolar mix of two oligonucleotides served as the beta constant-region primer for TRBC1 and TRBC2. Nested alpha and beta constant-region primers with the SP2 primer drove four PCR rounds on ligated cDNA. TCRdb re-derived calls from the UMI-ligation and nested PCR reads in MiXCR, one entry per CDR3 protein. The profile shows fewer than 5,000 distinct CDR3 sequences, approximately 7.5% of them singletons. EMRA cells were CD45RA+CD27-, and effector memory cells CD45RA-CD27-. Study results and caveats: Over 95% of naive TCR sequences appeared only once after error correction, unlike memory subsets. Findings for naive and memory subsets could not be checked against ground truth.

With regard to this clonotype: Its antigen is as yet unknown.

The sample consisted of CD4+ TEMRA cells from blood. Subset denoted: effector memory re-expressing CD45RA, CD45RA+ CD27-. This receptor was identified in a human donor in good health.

The CDR3 is CSVGGQIEQYF. In DNA form, the CDR3 reads TGCAGCGTTGGAGGGCAGATCGAGCAGTACTTC. The chain carries TRBV29-1 and TRBJ2-7; D perhaps matches TRBD2 (5 bases). The CDR3 loop spans 11 amino acids. CDR1 and CDR2 from the germline V gene are SQVTM and ANQGSEA. V was cut by 4 bases and J by 6 bases, with 10 bases left in between.